This T cell receptor (beta chain) was identified during a study of cytomegalovirus exposure and HLA in healthy donors. The CDR3 totals 17 residues. The V gene end was trimmed by 5 bases and the J gene end by 3 bases; junction bases not matched to a gene: 16. Germline V gene data show CDR1 as SGHVS and CDR2 as FNYEAQ. The PCR employed 60 Vbeta primers together with 13 Jbeta primers. Only in-frame clones appear in the TCRdb table, and some are missing; sequencing was by immunoSEQ multiplex PCR. The repertoire holds roughly 140,000 clones, with approximately 80% as singletons. Material: PBMCs. The sequence was obtained from a woman aged 50 to 60 in good health and CMV-seronegative. The rearrangement links TRBV7-6 to TRBJ2-7; TRBD1 matches at 7 bases. The CDR3 DNA is TGTGCCAGCAGCCAATCACCAAACAGGGACAGATTCTACGAGCAGTACTTC. Translating gives CASSQSPNRDRFYEQYF.